The subject of this entry is one T cell receptor beta chain. Its antigen remains unknown. The germline gives CDR1 MGHRA, CDR2 YSYEKL. The trim removed 0 bases at V and 4 bases at J, leaving 9 bases unmatched. The CDR3 runs to 17 residues. The sample belongs to a study of CD8 T cells in ankylosing spondylitis. With molecular barcodes, quantitative 5'-RACE was used to make the TCR beta libraries. In TCRdb, the 5' RACE reads were re-called with MiXCR into one record per CDR3 protein. The sample has about 440,000 distinct CDR3 sequences, roughly 18% seen once. General observations from the study: A TCR beta motif of 7 or 8 highly homologous variants appeared characteristic of ankylosing spondylitis blood.

The sequence was obtained from a male donor with ankylosing spondylitis. The chain is built from TRBV4-1 and TRBJ2-7; TRBD1 matches 10 bases. Source material: blood, either unsorted or a sorted T cell fraction (not recorded which). The CDR3 loop is CASSQDFLWDRGYEQYF. The CDR3 DNA reads TGCGCCAGCAGCCAAGATTTCCTTTGGGACAGGGGTTACGAGCAGTACTTC.